What follows describes a single T cell receptor (beta chain). Germline V gene data show CDR1 as GTSNPN and CDR2 as SVGIG (reference sequence). CDR3 length: 10 residues. Between the trimmed V and J ends, which lost 1 base and 8 bases, there was a span of 3 bases. This record belongs to a study of T cell responses to AZD1222 COVID-19 vaccine. Sequenced by immunoSEQ multiplex PCR; TCRdb stores in-frame clones only, minus some. The sample shows about 160,000 clones, about 90% of them seen only once. The chain carries TRBV30 and TRBJ2-1; D not certain. The material sequenced was peripheral blood, taken on day 0 of AZD1222 vaccination. The receptor was derived from an adult in good health. The CDR3: CAWSEDEQFF. DNA of the CDR3: TGTGCCTGGAGTGAGGATGAGCAGTTCTTC.